This T cell receptor beta chain came from a study of OX40 agonist ivuxolimab in advanced cancers. Regarding the study in general: The costimulatory receptor OX40 (CD134) was targeted by ivuxolimab, a fully human IgG2 agonistic monoclonal antibody. Intravenous ivuxolimab was administered to patients every 2 weeks at six dose levels: 0.01, 0.1, 0.3, 1.5, 3 and 10 mg/kg. Of the roughly 50 dose-escalation patients, hepatocellular carcinoma was present in about 19, melanoma in approximately 15, renal cell carcinoma in 9 and head and neck cancer in 9. The dose-escalation cohort was almost 85% male with a mean age of roughly 60 years, ranging from roughly 20 to 80. Prior anti-PD-1, anti-PD-L1 or anti-CTLA-4 therapy was permitted, and checkpoint inhibitors had been received by less than 45% of dose-escalation patients. Partial responses occurred in three dose-escalation patients, of whom one had hepatocellular carcinoma and two had cutaneous melanoma. Peripheral TCRbeta sequencing was intended to test whether TCR sequence diversity was altered and clonal T-cell expansion was caused by ivuxolimab. The monotherapy dose-escalation portion (N of about 52 patients) of the phase I ivuxolimab trial is reported in the paper.

Genomic DNA was extracted from sorted cells for sequencing of the TCRbeta CDR3 region. TCRbeta CDR3 regions were sequenced using the immunoSEQ Assay. In its TCRdb copy, this immuneACCESS table keeps in-frame sequences only and misses some clones. Where compared with another copy, unresolved V genes explain less than half of these, and the others have no known cause. The sample yields 95,000 to 150,000 clones; around 93% were counted once. In total, the top ten clones hold more than 0.15% of the sample. Patients with a history of autoimmune disease or receiving systemic immunosuppression were excluded from the trial. Peripheral blood for TCR sequencing was drawn from every dose cohort at baseline, at cycle 4 day 1 and at cycle 7 day 1. The samples were drawn from a first-in-human, open-label, multicenter phase I dose-escalation trial of ivuxolimab. The trial enrolled adults with locally advanced or metastatic head and neck squamous cell, hepatocellular, melanoma or renal cell carcinoma. Before TCR sequencing, CD4+ T cells and CD8+ T cells were sorted from peripheral blood as separate populations.

General conclusions and limits of the study: Low levels of normalized T-cell clonal expansion were also shown by some nonresponding patients. At doses from 0.1 to 3.0 mg/kg, clonal expansion was seen in both CD4+ and CD8+ blood T cells between baseline and week 6. After ivuxolimab, CD8+ T cells had more expanded clones than CD4+ T cells on average. In the 0.1-3.0 mg/kg groups, partial responders were among the patients with the lowest normalized peripheral clonal expansion, particularly in CD8+ T cells. Antigen specificity was not determined for the clonally expanded peripheral T cells.

In the case of this clone: Which antigen it targets is not known. No qualities accompany the bases; no much larger clone lies one base away.

This TCR was recovered from an adult with an advanced solid tumor such as melanoma, head and neck, liver or kidney cancer. This specimen consisted of CD4+ or CD8+ T cells sorted from blood, obtained in a trial of the OX40 agonist ivuxolimab.

Here is the DNA: TGTGCCAGCAGCGATAGACAGGGGGTGCTAGAGACCCAGTACTTC. This encodes CASSDRQGVLETQYF. The sequence is built from TRBV5-4 and TRBJ2-5, with 9 junctional bases fitting TRBD1. The CDR3 holds 15 amino acids from the cysteine to the phenylalanine. CDR3 DNA is the only sequence kept; it has 45 bases, read in frame from the first base. Trimmed from V: 4 bases; trimmed from J: 4 bases; junction bases lacking a gene match: 8. CDR1 and CDR2 are drawn from the germline V gene (reference sequence): SGHNT, YYREEE.